This T cell receptor beta chain was sequenced for a study of blood T cell repertoires in COVID-19. Study as a whole: Sources were T cells, B-cell-depleted T cells, or PBMCs; the material itself was cDNA or gDNA.

Original processing notes: Quantification of nucleated cells was approximated via reference gene primer amplification. The assay was immunoSEQ multiplex PCR, and TCRdb's table has in-frame clones only and misses some. The V and J calls and the clone size are those of that table, but D and trimming were determined from the DNA. The sample yields some 270,000 clones, 70% to 90% seen once. This clone was seen once. The germline gives CDR1 MNHEY, CDR2 SMNVEV (reference sequence). The length of the CDR3 is 14 residues. The V gene end was trimmed by 5 bases and the J gene end by 6 bases; junction bases not matched to a gene: 6.

Material: peripheral blood. The V and J genes are TRBV27 and TRBJ2-3; TRBD2 matches at 9 bases. This TCR came from a woman between 65 and 79 years old with acute or convalescent COVID-19. The CDR3 loop reads CASSPSGGPDTQYF. CDR3 nucleotide sequence: TGTGCCAGCAGTCCCAGCGGGGGGCCGGATACGCAGTATTTT.